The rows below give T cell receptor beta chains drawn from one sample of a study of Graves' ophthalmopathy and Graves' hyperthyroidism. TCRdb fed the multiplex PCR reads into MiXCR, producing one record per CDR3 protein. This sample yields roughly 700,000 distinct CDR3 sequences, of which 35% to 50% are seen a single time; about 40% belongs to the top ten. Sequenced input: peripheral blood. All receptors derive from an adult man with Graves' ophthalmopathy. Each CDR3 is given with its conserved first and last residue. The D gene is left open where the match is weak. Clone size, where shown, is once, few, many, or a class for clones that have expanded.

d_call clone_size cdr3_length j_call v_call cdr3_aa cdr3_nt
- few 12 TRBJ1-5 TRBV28 CASEDSNQPQHF TGTGCCAGCGAGGATAGCAATCAGCCCCAGCATTTT
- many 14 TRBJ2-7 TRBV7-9 CASSLGGVAYEQYF TGTGCCAGCAGCTTAGGGGGGGTAGCCTACGAGCAGTACTTC
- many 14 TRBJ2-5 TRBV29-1 CSVAPDGPGKTQYF TGCAGCGTCGCCCCGGACGGACCCGGAAAGACCCAGTACTTC
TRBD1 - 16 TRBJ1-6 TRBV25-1 CASSLGGDRPNSPLHF TGTGCCAGCAGTTTAGGAGGGGACAGACCTAATTCACCCCTCCACTTT
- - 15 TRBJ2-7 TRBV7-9 CASSQTRAPAYEQYF TGCGCCAGCAGCCAGACTCGGGCCCCAGCCTACGAGCAGTACTTC
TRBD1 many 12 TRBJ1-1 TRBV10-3 CAIRGRGREAFF TGTGCCATCAGGGGCAGGGGGCGAGAAGCTTTCTTT
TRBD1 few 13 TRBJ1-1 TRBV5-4 CASSQGTGTEAFF TGTGCCAGCAGCCAAGGGACAGGCACTGAAGCTTTCTTT
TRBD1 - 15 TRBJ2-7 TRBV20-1 CSARDRGTGGREQYF TGCAGTGCTAGAGATCGGGGGACAGGGGGCCGCGAGCAGTACTTC
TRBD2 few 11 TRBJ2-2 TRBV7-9 CASSLGGGLFF TGTGCCAGCAGCTTAGGCGGGGGGCTGTTTTTT
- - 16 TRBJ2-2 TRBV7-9 CASSLDSRSRTGELFF TGTGCCAGCAGTTTAGACTCCCGATCCCGCACCGGGGAGCTGTTTTTT
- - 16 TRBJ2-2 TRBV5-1 CASSLWAGRGTGELFF TGCGCCAGCAGCTTGTGGGCAGGGAGAGGCACCGGGGAGCTGTTTTTT
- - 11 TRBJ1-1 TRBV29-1 CSVGMNTEAFF TGCAGCGTAGGCATGAACACTGAAGCTTTCTTT
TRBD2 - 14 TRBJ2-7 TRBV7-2 CASSSGLAAYEQYF TGTGCCAGCAGCTCTGGACTAGCGGCTTACGAGCAGTACTTC
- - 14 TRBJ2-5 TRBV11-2 CASSQNLRGETQYF TGTGCCAGCAGCCAAAATCTCAGGGGAGAGACCCAGTACTTC
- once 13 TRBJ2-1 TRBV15 CATSRPPRVEQFF TGTGCCACCAGCAGACCCCCCCGCGTAGAGCAGTTCTTC
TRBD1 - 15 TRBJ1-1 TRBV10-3 CAISGTGAREGEAFF TGTGCCATCAGCGGGACAGGGGCGCGGGAGGGTGAAGCTTTCTTT
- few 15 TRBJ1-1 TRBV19 CASSYSGHPNTEAFF TGTGCCAGCAGTTACTCGGGACACCCGAACACTGAAGCTTTCTTT
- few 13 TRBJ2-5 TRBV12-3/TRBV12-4 CASSFGSVGTQYF TGTGCCAGCAGCTTTGGGTCGGTCGGGACCCAGTACTTC
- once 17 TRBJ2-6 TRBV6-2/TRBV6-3 CASSYSIVSSGADVLTF TGTGCCAGCAGTTACTCGATCGTCAGCTCTGGGGCCGACGTCCTGACTTTC
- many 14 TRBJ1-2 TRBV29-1 CSVAGPELDYGYTF TGCAGCGTTGCTGGACCGGAGTTGGACTATGGCTACACCTTC
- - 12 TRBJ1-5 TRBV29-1 CSAKPGDTYQHF TGCAGCGCTAAACCCGGAGACACGTACCAGCATTTT
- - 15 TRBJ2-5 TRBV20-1 CSARVSPGLAETQYF TGCAGTGCTAGAGTGAGCCCAGGGCTAGCGGAGACCCAGTACTTC
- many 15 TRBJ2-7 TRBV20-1 CSASEAGTDHYEQYF TGCAGTGCCTCGGAGGCCGGGACGGACCACTACGAGCAGTACTTC
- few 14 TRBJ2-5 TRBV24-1 CATSGSKWGETQYF TGTGCCACCAGTGGTTCGAAGTGGGGGGAGACCCAGTACTTC
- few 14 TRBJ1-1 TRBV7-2 CASSPTRVHTEAFF TGTGCCAGCAGCCCTACCAGGGTTCACACTGAAGCTTTCTTT
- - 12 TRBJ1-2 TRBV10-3 CAISHQGPGYTF TGTGCCATCAGTCACCAGGGGCCCGGCTACACCTTC
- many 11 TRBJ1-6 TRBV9 CASSQGPPLHF TGTGCCAGCAGCCAAGGGCCTCCCCTCCACTTT
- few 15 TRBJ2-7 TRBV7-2 CASSLDRGASYEQYF TGTGCCAGCAGCTTAGATCGGGGGGCGTCCTACGAGCAGTACTTC
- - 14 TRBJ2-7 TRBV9 CASSLSQGGGEQYF TGTGCCAGCAGCCTCTCACAGGGTGGAGGCGAGCAGTACTTC
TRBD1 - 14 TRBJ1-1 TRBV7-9 CASSPNRGAAEAFF TGCGCCAGCAGCCCGAACAGGGGGGCGGCTGAAGCTTTCTTT
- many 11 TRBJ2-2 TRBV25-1 CASSYAGELFF TGTGCCAGCAGTTACGCCGGGGAGCTGTTTTTT
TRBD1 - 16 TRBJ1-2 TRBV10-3 CAISESKQGAAYGYTF TGTGCCATCAGTGAGTCGAAGCAGGGGGCAGCCTATGGCTACACCTTC
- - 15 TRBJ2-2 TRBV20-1 CSARAPRGGTGELFF TGCAGTGCTAGAGCCCCCAGGGGAGGCACCGGGGAGCTGTTTTTT
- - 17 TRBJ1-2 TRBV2 CASSALPLRHLDHGYTF TGTGCCAGCAGTGCCTTACCCCTTCGGCACTTAGACCATGGCTACACCTTC
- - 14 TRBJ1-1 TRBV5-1 CASSLEGGHTEAFF TGCGCCAGCAGCTTGGAAGGGGGGCACACTGAAGCTTTCTTT
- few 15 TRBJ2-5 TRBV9 CASSVAGGRVETQYF TGTGCCAGCAGCGTAGCGGGGGGCAGGGTAGAGACCCAGTACTTC
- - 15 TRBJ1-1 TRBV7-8 CASSQERAMNTEAFF TGCGCCAGCAGCCAAGAGAGGGCCATGAACACTGAAGCTTTCTTT
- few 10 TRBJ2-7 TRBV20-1 CSALQYEQYF TGCAGTGCTTTACAGTACGAGCAGTACTTC
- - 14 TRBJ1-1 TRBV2 CASSRGGGGGEAFF TGTGCCAGCAGCCGAGGGGGGGGCGGCGGTGAAGCTTTCTTT
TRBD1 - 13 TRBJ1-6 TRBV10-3 CAISPGQTELGLF TGTGCCATCAGTCCGGGACAGACTGAATTGGGCCTATTT
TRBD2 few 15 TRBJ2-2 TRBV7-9 CASSPGGAHTGELFF TGTGCCAGCAGCCCCGGGGGGGCCCACACCGGGGAGCTGTTTTTT
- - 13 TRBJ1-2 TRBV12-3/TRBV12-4 CASNWRVGYGYTF TGTGCCAGCAACTGGAGGGTGGGCTATGGCTACACCTTC
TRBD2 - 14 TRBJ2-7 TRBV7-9 CASTGLAGVHEQYF TGTGCCAGCACGGGACTAGCGGGAGTCCACGAGCAGTACTTC
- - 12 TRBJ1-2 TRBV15 CATSANHDGYTF TGTGCCACCAGCGCCAATCACGATGGCTACACCTTC
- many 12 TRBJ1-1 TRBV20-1 CSARGRRAEAFF TGCAGTGCTAGGGGACGGCGGGCTGAAGCTTTCTTT
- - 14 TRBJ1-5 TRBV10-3 CAISRTGAGQPQHF TGTGCCATAAGCCGTACGGGGGCAGGTCAGCCCCAGCATTTT
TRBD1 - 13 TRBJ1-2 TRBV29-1 CSVGGTVNYGYTF TGCAGCGTTGGGGGGACAGTGAACTATGGCTACACCTTC
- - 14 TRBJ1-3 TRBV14 CASSLQGNGNTIYF TGTGCCAGCAGCCTCCAGGGTAACGGAAACACCATATATTTT
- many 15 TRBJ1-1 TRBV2 CASSVLLNMNTEAFF TGTGCCAGCAGTGTCTTACTTAACATGAACACTGAAGCTTTCTTT
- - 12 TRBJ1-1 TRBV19 CASSIGGPEAFF TGTGCCAGTAGTATAGGGGGTCCTGAAGCTTTCTTT
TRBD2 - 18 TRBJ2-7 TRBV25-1 CASSQPLGLAGSSYEQYF TGTGCCAGCAGCCAACCACTAGGACTAGCGGGTTCCTCCTACGAGCAGTACTTC
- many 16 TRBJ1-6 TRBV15 CATSRDSLGGRSPLHF TGTGCCACCAGCAGAGATAGTTTGGGGGGCCGGTCACCCCTCCACTTT
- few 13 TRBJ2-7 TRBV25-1 CANLRSTDYEQYF TGTGCCAACCTCCGTTCCACCGACTACGAGCAGTACTTC